The 22 T cell receptor beta chains below were found in one sample sequenced in a study of T-cell reconstitution after alpha-beta-depleted transplantation in children listed by TCRdb under 2016. The library was prepared using PCR. The reads were generated on an Illumina HiSeq 2500. TCR library preparation used molecular barcoding, with unique molecular identifiers applied to normalize quantification of the TCRbeta repertoire. TCRdb applied fastp at Q25 and MiXCR to the public reads, then kept only in-frame beta chains. Merged by CDR3 protein, the rows form single entries marked with the most common genes and DNA. This sample is represented by hundreds of thousands of distinct CDR3 sequences; under 12% of them were singletons. The ten largest clones represent less than 5% of the sample. The sequenced sample was PBMCs from the stem cell graft donor, obtained from the stem cell graft. Every receptor here comes from a human donor who donated a stem cell graft to a child with acute myeloid leukemia.

A few counts support this clonotype. The chain links TRBV18 to TRBJ2-4; unclear D gene. The germline V and J ends were trimmed by 4 bases and 0 bases, with 7 bases remaining between them. The CDR3 runs 14 residues. Germline assignment: CDR1 KGHSH and CDR2 LQKENI. Written as DNA, the CDR3 is TGTGCCAGCTCACGAAATCAAGCCAAAAACATTCAGTACTTC. Amino acid sequence: CASSRNQAKNIQYF.

This rearrangement joins TRBV10-3 to TRBJ2-7; 9 nucleotides match TRBD2. The CDR3 runs to 13 residues. Germline-derived CDR1 and CDR2 are ENHRY and SYGVKD. Trimming removed 10 bases from V and 6 bases from J; junction bases left unmatched: 10. CDR3 residues: CATHGTSTREQYF. The CDR3 DNA follows: TGTGCCACCCATGGGACTAGCACCCGCGAGCAGTACTTC.

In this sample, this clonotype turned up a few times. The V gene is TRBV20-1, the J gene TRBJ2-2; 7 nucleotides agree with TRBD1. Germline V CDR1 and CDR2: DFQATT, SNEGSKA (reference sequence). The CDR3 extends over 14 amino acids. J was trimmed by 0 bases and V by 7 bases; bases with no gene match: 5. The CDR3 DNA sequence: TGCAGTGTTACGCAGGGGGCGAACACCGGGGAGCTGTTTTTT. It codes for CSVTQGANTGELFF.

Many counts were recorded for this clonotype. The CDR3 sequence: CSARDYRTGAGGYTF. DNA for the CDR3: TGCAGTGCTAGAGATTACAGGACAGGGGCGGGGGGCTACACCTTC. The V and J genes are TRBV20-1 and TRBJ1-2; 9 bases map to TRBD1. The germline CDR1 and CDR2 sequences are DFQATT and SNEGSKA (reference sequence). The CDR3 contains 15 residues. Trimming at V came to 0 bases and at J to 8 bases, leaving 10 bases not matched to a gene.

This clonotype came up a few times. The chain has TRBV4-2 and TRBJ2-1; 14 bases agree with TRBD2. Trimming cost V 3 bases and J 8 bases; bases outside gene matches: 3. CDR3 size: 15 residues. From germline, CDR1 is LGHNA and CDR2 YNFKEQ. This CDR3 is CASSHRLAGGDEQFF. DNA of the CDR3: TGTGCCAGCAGCCACCGACTAGCGGGGGGGGATGAGCAGTTCTTC.

This clonotype was found many times. The chain is built from TRBV28 and TRBJ1-1; 9 bases fit TRBD1. J lost 5 bases, V lost 3 bases, and 13 bases had no gene match. The CDR3 is 17 amino acids. Germline V CDR1 and CDR2: MDHEN, SYDVKM. CDR3 sequence: CASSLTTGGDGPTEAFF. In DNA, the CDR3 is TGTGCCAGCAGTTTGACCACAGGGGGCGACGGTCCTACTGAAGCTTTCTTT. Together with reference TRBV28 and TRBJ1-1, the CDR3 gives the full variable domain: DVKVTQSSRYLVKRTGEKVFLECVQDMDHENMFWYRQDPGLGLRLIYFSYDVKMKEKGDIPEGYSVSREKKERFSLILESASTNQTSMYLCASSLTTGGDGPTEAFFGQGTRLTVV.

This clonotype was recorded many times. The gene calls are TRBV7-9 and TRBJ2-1; possibly TRBD2 for D (6 bases). CDR1 is SEHNR and CDR2 is FQNEAQ in the germline V gene (reference sequence). The CDR3 has 13 residues. Trimming pared 1 base from V and 10 bases from J, leaving 11 bases between. Here the CDR3 DNA reads TGTGCCAGCAGCTTAGATCGGAGCGGGGAGCAGTTCTTC. Translating it yields CASSLDRSGEQFF.

This clonotype was observed at least ten times. The genes are TRBV6-1 and TRBJ2-5, with 7 positions matching TRBD2. The CDR3 spans 13 residues. CDR1 is MNHNS, CDR2 SASEGT, per germline. The ends lost 7 bases at V and 2 bases at J; junction bases unmatched: 4. The CDR3 loop reads CASNRAGQETQYF. The CDR3 DNA reads TGTGCCAGCAACCGAGCGGGGCAAGAGACCCAGTACTTC.

This clonotype has only a few counts. Written as DNA, the CDR3 is TGCAGTGCTATCACTAGCGGGAGTGATTCGGACTACGAGCAGTACTTC. Translation gives CSAITSGSDSDYEQYF. V usage is TRBV20-1 and J usage is TRBJ2-7; 11 bases align to TRBD2. Germline trimming cut 4 bases from V and 3 bases from J; bases unmatched to any gene: 11. CDR3 length: 16 amino acids. Looked up from germline, CDR1 is DFQATT and CDR2 is SNEGSKA (reference sequence).

This clonotype was recorded many times. V usage is TRBV12-3 or TRBV12-4 and J usage is TRBJ2-7; D not resolved. The CDR3 length is 15 residues. Trimming took off 2 bases at V and 2 bases at J, with 13 bases between the two ends. The CDR3 DNA sequence: TGTGCCAGCAGTTTAAGGTCTCGTGGGCCCTACGAGCAGTACTTC. It codes for CASSLRSRGPYEQYF.

The table lists this clonotype with many counts. The chain combines TRBV10-3 with TRBJ2-3; D unclear. The V and J ends lost 7 bases and 4 bases respectively, with 9 bases between them. This CDR3 is 12 amino acids long. Germline-derived CDR1 and CDR2 are ENHRY and SYGVKD. CDR3 in amino acids: CAINLRSDTQYF. The CDR3 DNA reads TGTGCCATCAATCTCAGATCAGATACGCAGTATTTT.

In DNA form, the CDR3 reads TGTGCCAGCAGCCCAAACCTTGGACAGAAGAATGAGCAGTTCTTC. It encodes CASSPNLGQKNEQFF. This chain joins TRBV7-3 and TRBJ2-1; D may be TRBD1 (6 bases). The CDR3 has 15 residues. Germline V gene sequence: CDR1 SGHTA, CDR2 FQGTGA. Between the trimmed V and J ends, which lost 5 bases and 7 bases, there was a span of 18 bases.

This clonotype was counted ten times or more. The chain links TRBV4-2 to TRBJ2-7; TRBD1 agrees at 8 bases. V trimming: 8 bases; J trimming: 5 bases; junction bases outside the gene matches: 5. The CDR3 sequence is 12 residues long. Germline CDR1 and CDR2: LGHNA and YNFKEQ. In nucleotides, the CDR3 is TGTGCCAGCGCAGGGGGCAGAGACGAGCAGTACTTC. It encodes CASAGGRDEQYF.

The chain has TRBV18 and TRBJ1-4, with 12 positions matching TRBD1. Germline loops: CDR1 KGHSH, CDR2 LQKENI. V gave up 3 bases and J gave up 4 bases; unmatched junction bases: 6. This CDR3 is 17 amino acids long. The CDR3 region has the DNA TGTGCCAGCTCACCGGGACAGGGGGCGCTTTATAATGAAAAACTGTTTTTT. Protein sequence: CASSPGQGALYNEKLFF.

This clonotype was counted a few times. CDR3 nucleotide sequence: TGTGCCAGCAGTTACTTGCCACTAGCGACCCACCTGGGCAATGAGCAGTTCTTC. Translated, it gives CASSYLPLATHLGNEQFF. The chain carries TRBV6-2 or TRBV6-3 and TRBJ2-1, with 7 bases aligning to TRBD2. J lost 6 bases, V lost 1 base, and 15 bases had no gene match. The CDR3 covers 18 residues. CDR1 is MNHEY and CDR2 is SVGEGT in the germline V gene.

This clonotype was counted only a few times. The chain couples TRBV27 to TRBJ2-3, with unresolved D. Germline CDR1 is MNHEY and CDR2 is SMNVEV (reference sequence). CDR3 length equals 12 residues. V was cut by 6 bases and J by 3 bases, with 7 bases left in between. CDR3 amino acids: CASSHVTDTQYF. The CDR3 region has the DNA TGTGCCAGCAGCCACGTGACAGATACGCAGTATTTT.

This clonotype was observed at least ten times. The chain recombines TRBV7-3 with TRBJ2-7; no definite D call. The CDR3 spans 13 residues. The germline gives CDR1 SGHTA, CDR2 FQGTGA. V dropped 0 bases and J dropped 8 bases, with 11 bases sitting between them. As DNA, the CDR3 is TGTGCCAGCAGCTTAACGCTGGCAGCCCAGCAGTACTTC. It encodes CASSLTLAAQQYF.

This clonotype has a handful of counts. The chain joins TRBV24-1 to TRBJ2-2, with TRBD2 matching 8 bases. The CDR3 contains 14 residues. V was pared by 9 bases and J by 5 bases, with 7 bases of the junction left unmatched. Germline V gives CDR1 KGHDR, CDR2 SFDVKD. CDR3 region: CATGGLGGTGELFF. The CDR3 nucleotides read TGTGCCACCGGGGGACTAGGGGGAACCGGGGAGCTGTTTTTT.

This clonotype was counted a few times. V gene TRBV7-2 combines with J gene TRBJ2-1, with 8 bases that match TRBD2. Germline assignment: CDR1 SGHTA and CDR2 FQGNSA. The CDR3 runs 14 residues. V was pared by 2 bases and J by 7 bases, with 4 bases of the junction left unmatched. For the CDR3, the DNA is TGTGCCAGCAGCTTAAAGGGACTAGGGAATGAGCAGTTCTTC. Protein sequence: CASSLKGLGNEQFF. Supplemented by reference TRBV7-2 and TRBJ2-1, the full variable domain reads GAGVSQSPSNKVTEKGKDVELRCDPISGHTALYWYRQSLGQGLEFLIYFQGNSAPDKSGLPSDRFSAERTGGSVSTLTIQRTQQEDSAVYLCASSLKGLGNEQFFGPGTRLTVL.

This clonotype was counted many times. The V call is TRBV29-1, the J call TRBJ2-7; 9 bases map to TRBD1. The CDR3 has 12 residues. Germline V lookup: CDR1 SQVTM, CDR2 ANQGSEA. J was trimmed by 4 bases and V by 6 bases; bases with no gene match: 4. CDR3 in DNA: TGCAGCGTACCGGGACAGGGTTACGAGCAGTACTTC. Protein: CSVPGQGYEQYF.

The J gene is TRBJ2-5, the V gene TRBV20-1; D is uncertain. The CDR3 is 12 amino acids. Deletions cut 5 bases from V and 4 bases from J, with 11 bases between. CDR1 is DFQATT, CDR2 SNEGSKA, per germline (reference sequence). The CDR3 DNA follows: TGCAGTGCTGTCGGTCCTTTAGAGACCCAGTACTTC. Translation: CSAVGPLETQYF.

The chain links TRBV2 to TRBJ1-2; D ambiguous. Trimming left V 7 bases short and J 4 bases short, with 13 bases between. CDR1 SNHLY and CDR2 FYNNEI come from the germline V gene. The CDR3 is made up of 13 amino acids. CDR3 DNA: TGTGCCAGCAAGGGCCCGGCGGGCTATGGCTACACCTTC. Translated, it gives CASKGPAGYGYTF.